The 4 T cell receptor beta chains presented below share a single source sample, sequenced in a study of glioma-infiltrating T cells. The iRepertoire nested amplicon-rescue multiplex PCR amplified TCR alpha and beta CDR3s from RNA. MiXCR, run by TCRdb on the multiplex PCR reads, gives a single entry per CDR3 protein. This sample has around 350,000 distinct CDR3 sequences; 41% occur once, and the top ten carry 12%. The material sequenced was glioma tissue, nonneoplastic brain tissue, or PBMCs (not recorded which). The receptors originated from a human donor with low-grade glioma or glioblastoma, undergoing nonglioma brain surgery, or in good health (not recorded which).

This clonotype was picked up a small number of times. The chain links TRBV4-1 to TRBJ1-1; the match to TRBD1 covers 7 bases. The junction had 3 bases not matched to a gene; V was cut back by 2 bases and J by 0 bases. CDR1 and CDR2 (germline): MGHRA, YSYEKL. The length of the CDR3 is 15 residues. CDR3 DNA: TGCGCCAGCAGCCAAACAGGGGCGATGAACACTGAAGCTTTCTTT. Amino acid sequence: CASSQTGAMNTEAFF.

This clonotype appeared a few times. This chain links TRBV4-1 with TRBJ1-4; D not resolved. The CDR3 is made up of 15 amino acids. V lost 0 bases and J lost 5, with 10 bases in between. The germline V gene has CDR1 MGHRA and CDR2 YSYEKL. The CDR3 bases are TGCGCCAGCAGCCAAGATCGGACTATAAATGAAAAACTGTTTTTT. Translated: CASSQDRTINEKLFF.

Remarks on this clonotype: This may be a read error: a much more frequent sequence differs by one nucleotide. The J gene is TRBJ1-1, the V gene TRBV20-1; maybe TRBD1 (5 bases). Germline values: CDR1 DFQATT, CDR2 SNEGSKA (reference sequence). Deletions cut 8 bases from V and 7 bases from J, with 20 bases between. The CDR3 consists of 13 residues. The CDR3 here is CSSREESGGEAFF. The DNA of the CDR3 is TGCAGTTCCAGGGAGGAATCGGGCGGTGAAGCTTTCTTT.

This clonotype was counted a few times. This sequence joins TRBV10-3 and TRBJ2-5, with 8 bases identical to TRBD2. The CDR3 has 15 amino acids. Germline CDR1 is ENHRY and CDR2 is SYGVKD. With 6 bases clipped from V and 2 bases from J, the junction kept 8 bases outside the gene matches. For the CDR3, the DNA is TGTGCCATCAGCGGGGGGGTGCTCCAACAAGAGACCCAGTACTTC. Encoded protein: CAISGGVLQQETQYF.